Listed below are T cell receptor beta chains from one sample, sequenced in a study of shared clonotypes between healthy human individuals. Profiled with immunoSEQ multiplex PCR; TCRdb holds only in-frame clones, not every one. The table has roughly 2.5 million clones, just over 90% seen once. Specimen: naive CD4+ T cells sorted from blood. The receptors originated from a man aged 18 to 30 in good health. Each CDR3 is given with its conserved first and last residue. D genes are given only for firm matches. Rows may omit the clone size; those that give it use once, few, many or a size class.

v_call	clone_size	j_call	d_call	cdr3_aa	cdr3_nt
TRBV2	.	TRBJ2-5	.	CASSERVETQYF	TGTGCCAGCAGTGAACGGGTAGAGACCCAGTACTTC
TRBV4-1	.	TRBJ2-7	TRBD2	CASSQGASGPYEQYF	TGCGCCAGCAGCCAAGGGGCTAGCGGACCCTACGAGCAGTACTTC
TRBV21-1	few	TRBJ1-6	.	CASSRPGQGASRISPLHF	TGTGCCAGCAGCAGACCGGGACAGGGGGCCAGTCGGATTTCACCCCTCCACTTT
TRBV11-2	.	TRBJ2-3	.	CASSPGTGYTDTQYF	TGTGCCAGCAGCCCCGGGACGGGGTACACAGATACGCAGTATTTT
TRBV5-6	.	TRBJ1-2	.	CASSFSGGFGNYGYTF	TGTGCCAGCAGCTTTTCTGGTGGTTTCGGGAACTATGGCTACACCTTC
TRBV6-5	.	TRBJ2-4	.	CASSLGLKWYF	TGTGCCAGCAGTTTGGGCCTTAAATGGTACTTC
TRBV2	.	TRBJ1-1	.	CASSLDLNTEAFF	TGTGCCAGCAGCTTGGACTTGAACACTGAAGCTTTCTTT
TRBV2	.	TRBJ1-3	.	CASRQSSGNTIYF	TGTGCCAGCAGACAGAGCTCTGGAAACACCATATATTTT
TRBV6-5	.	TRBJ2-7	.	CASSYRRDGSGEQYF	TGTGCCAGCAGTTACAGGCGGGATGGGTCCGGCGAGCAGTACTTC
TRBV4-1	.	TRBJ1-4	TRBD1	CASSHWGQGANEKLFF	TGCGCCAGCAGCCATTGGGGACAGGGGGCGAATGAAAAACTGTTTTTT
TRBV5-1	.	TRBJ2-7	.	CASSLAFLTRARRHEQYF	TGCGCCAGCAGCTTGGCCTTTTTAACGCGTGCAAGGAGACACGAGCAGTACTTC
TRBV7-2	.	TRBJ2-7	TRBD1	CASSETGVSYEQYF	TGTGCCAGCTCTGAGACAGGGGTTTCCTACGAGCAGTACTTC
TRBV4-1	.	TRBJ2-7	.	CASSQANTVPNNEQYF	TGCGCCAGCAGCCAAGCGAATACAGTTCCTAACAACGAGCAGTACTTC
TRBV30	.	TRBJ1-5	.	CAWSTGGFNQPQHF	TGTGCCTGGAGTACCGGGGGGTTCAATCAGCCCCAGCATTTT
TRBV14	.	TRBJ2-3	TRBD2	CASSQGSTSGSTDTQYF	TGTGCCAGCAGCCAAGGATCGACTAGCGGAAGCACAGATACGCAGTATTTT
TRBV11-1	.	TRBJ1-1	TRBD1	CASSLGWDRPNTEAFF	TGTGCCAGCAGCTTAGGGTGGGACAGGCCGAACACTGAAGCTTTCTTT
TRBV19	.	TRBJ1-5	TRBD1	CASSIPPRQGANLLGQPQHF	TGTGCCAGTAGTATTCCCCCCCGGCAGGGGGCGAACCTTCTGGGTCAGCCCCAGCATTTT
TRBV5-1	.	TRBJ1-4	.	CASSLAGYSEEKLFF	TGCGCCAGCAGCTTGGCAGGTTATTCGGAGGAAAAACTGTTTTTT
TRBV7-2	.	TRBJ1-5	.	CASTYRLDNQPQHF	TGTGCCAGCACCTACAGGTTGGACAATCAGCCCCAGCATTTT
TRBV30	.	TRBJ1-4	.	CAWSVGSLATNEKLFF	TGTGCCTGGAGTGTAGGCTCCCTTGCAACTAATGAAAAACTGTTTTTT
TRBV30	once	TRBJ2-7	.	CAWNNGTPPPHEQYF	TGTGCCTGGAATAACGGGACACCTCCTCCCCACGAGCAGTACTTC
TRBV9	.	TRBJ2-1	TRBD2	CASSSTGPSGGRKQFF	TGTGCCAGCAGCTCTACAGGCCCTAGCGGGGGGCGAAAGCAGTTCTTC
TRBV5-1	.	TRBJ2-1	.	CASIIEPSSYNEQFF	TGCGCCAGCATTATCGAGCCAAGCTCCTACAATGAGCAGTTCTTC
TRBV7-8	.	TRBJ2-1	.	CASSLKTHEQFF	TGTGCCAGCAGCTTAAAGACGCATGAGCAGTTCTTC
TRBV9	.	TRBJ2-1	.	CASSDASSYNEQFF	TGTGCCAGCAGCGACGCGAGCTCCTACAATGAGCAGTTCTTC
TRBV10-2	.	TRBJ2-7	.	CASGTGGLSYEQYF	TGCGCCAGCGGGACGGGCGGTCTCTCCTACGAGCAGTACTTC
TRBV10-1	.	TRBJ2-7	.	CASSDSGRGPDEQYF	TGCGCCAGCAGTGATTCGGGACGGGGACCCGACGAGCAGTACTTC
TRBV4-3	.	TRBJ1-5	TRBD1	CASSQELGQGNQPQHF	TGCGCCAGCAGCCAAGAGTTGGGACAGGGAAATCAGCCCCAGCATTTT
TRBV11-2	.	TRBJ1-2	.	CASSPRGAVGYTF	TGTGCCAGCAGCCCTCGGGGTGCCGTGGGCTACACCTTC
TRBV7-6	.	TRBJ1-1	.	CASSADSGPNTEAFF	TGTGCCAGCAGCGCGGACAGTGGGCCGAACACTGAAGCTTTCTTT
TRBV5-6	.	TRBJ1-2	.	CASSLNRPNYGYTF	TGTGCCAGCAGCTTAAATCGCCCTAACTATGGCTACACCTTC
TRBV29-1	.	TRBJ1-2	.	CSVEVLGLLGYTF	TGCAGCGTTGAAGTCCTGGGCCTCCTGGGCTACACCTTC
TRBV11-2	.	TRBJ2-5	TRBD2	CASSLDPRLAGGFETQYF	TGTGCCAGCAGCTTAGACCCACGACTAGCGGGGGGGTTCGAGACCCAGTACTTC
TRBV9	.	TRBJ1-2	.	CASSVEKGLENGYTF	TGTGCCAGCAGCGTAGAAAAGGGTCTGGAAAATGGCTACACCTTC
TRBV7-9	.	TRBJ2-3	TRBD2	CASSPTKRETDTQYF	TGTGCCAGCAGCCCAACCAAGCGGGAGACAGATACGCAGTATTTT
TRBV11-2	.	TRBJ2-1	TRBD2	CASSSNPSGRVTYNEQFF	TGTGCCAGCAGCTCAAATCCTAGCGGGAGGGTAACTTACAATGAGCAGTTCTTC
TRBV11-1	.	TRBJ1-1	.	CASRPRSGARTEAFF	TGTGCCAGCAGACCTCGGTCGGGGGCGCGGACTGAAGCTTTCTTT
TRBV5-4	.	TRBJ2-7	.	CASSSPGSDFGQYF	TGTGCCAGCAGCTCCCCTGGGAGCGACTTCGGGCAGTACTTC
TRBV28	.	TRBJ1-2	.	CASSLESRVGYTF	TGTGCCAGCAGTTTGGAGTCGAGGGTTGGCTACACCTTC
TRBV12-5	.	TRBJ2-3	.	CASGPQEWGADTQYF	TGTGCTAGTGGCCCCCAGGAATGGGGGGCTGATACGCAGTATTTT
TRBV11-2	.	TRBJ2-5	TRBD1	CASSFQTGDQETQYF	TGTGCCAGCAGCTTCCAAACAGGGGACCAAGAGACCCAGTACTTC
TRBV5-1	.	TRBJ1-3	.	CASSLASGPISGNTIYF	TGCGCCAGCAGCTTGGCGAGTGGGCCGATCTCTGGAAACACCATATATTTT
TRBV18	.	TRBJ2-7	TRBD1	CASSPGTETYEQYF	TGTGCCAGCTCACCCGGGACAGAGACCTACGAGCAGTACTTC